This T cell receptor (beta chain) stems from a study of regulatory T cells in long-lasting Graves disease. From germline, CDR1 is DFQATT and CDR2 SNEGSKA (reference sequence). This CDR3 spans 10 amino acids. This clonotype appeared many times. A read error may account for a junction end that differs from germline. The time point is: persistent/refractory GD, antithyroid drugs over 5 years with positive TRAb. There was RNA extracted from PBMCs, and the TCR library was made from it. According to the study, TCR beta libraries were built with iRepertoire HTBI primers and CDR3-region Arm-PCR. Using its own MiXCR run on the multiplex PCR reads, TCRdb lists one record per CDR3 protein. This sample has 350,000 to 450,000 distinct CDR3 sequences; 23% occur once, and the top ten carry 25% to 30%.

The sequence came from a woman aged 40 to 50 with Graves disease. The sample in question was peripheral blood mononuclear cells (PBMCs), obtained when the disease was refractory, from a patient treated with antithyroid drugs. The V and J genes are TRBV20-1 and TRBJ1-1; tentatively, D is TRBD1 (5 bases). This chain's CDR3 is CLDRNTEAFF. CDR3 nucleotide sequence: TGTCTTGACAGAAACACTGAAGCTTTCTTT.